Listed below are T cell receptor beta chains from one sample, sequenced in a study of T cell responses to AZD1222 COVID-19 vaccine. Generated by immunoSEQ multiplex PCR, the TCRdb table keeps only in-frame clones and is missing some. The top ten hold approximately 3.4% of the sample, which has approximately 140,000 clones, more than 85% seen once. The sequencing here drew on peripheral blood, taken 28 days after the second AZD1222 dose. These receptors all stem from an adult who received the AZD1222 COVID-19 vaccine. Each CDR3 is given with its conserved first and last residue. Each record gives: J gene, V gene, CDR3 protein.

>TRBJ2-2|TRBV9
CASSKGQVVTGELFF
>TRBJ2-3|TRBV27
CASRGVGDTQYF
>TRBJ2-4|TRBV18
CASSPPVQAKNIQYF
>TRBJ2-7|TRBV4-2
CASSHPAGDSSYEQYF
>TRBJ2-7|TRBV28
CASSMGAYEQYF
>TRBJ1-2|TRBV28
CASSSAGQGGGYTF
>TRBJ2-1|TRBV15
CATSRLLERRNEQFF
>TRBJ2-2|TRBV7-2
CATGGQGTTGELFF
>TRBJ2-7|TRBV14
CASSQDPRGLYEQYF
>TRBJ1-5|TRBV7-2
CASSLAGTGMYSNQPQHF
>TRBJ2-1|TRBV11-3
CASSTEAQTINEQFF
>TRBJ2-6|TRBV6-5
CASSQIRAGANVLTF
>TRBJ2-7|TRBV28
CASSLRQQAYEQYF
>TRBJ2-7|TRBV4-1
CASSQDPTSSPYEQYF
>TRBJ2-7|TRBV9
CASSVEGSGYEQYF
>TRBJ1-2|TRBV10-3
CAISEGRANYGYTF
>TRBJ1-4|TRBV19
CASSVQHEKLFF
>TRBJ1-4|TRBV24-1
CATRDATNEKLFF
>TRBJ2-7|TRBV28
CASSFLAGVPYEQYF
>TRBJ2-5|TRBV6-6
CASREKRLAGSETQYF
>TRBJ2-7|TRBV12-3/TRBV12-4
CASSLGKGHEQYF
>TRBJ2-3|TRBV27
CASSYRDRASTDTQYF
>TRBJ1-2|TRBV18
CASSPGNGNYGYTF
>TRBJ1-2|TRBV19
CASSNPGGVGQPNYGYTF
>TRBJ1-2|TRBV27
CASSLSGPNLGQGYGYTF
>TRBJ2-7|TRBV6-2/TRBV6-3
CASSPFIGGGSYEQYF
>TRBJ1-2|TRBV27
CASSFFYRGQQSYGYTF
>TRBJ2-2|TRBV7-2
CASSLSDRATGELFF
>TRBJ1-2|TRBV28
CASSLSIYGYTF
>TRBJ1-4|TRBV7-2
CASSPGQFNEKLFF
>TRBJ1-1|TRBV5-1
CASSLQGAHTEAFF
>TRBJ2-7|TRBV2
CASGRGDRSYEQYF
>TRBJ2-7|TRBV7-2
CASSLDGGNSYEQYF
>TRBJ2-3|TRBV5-4
CASSLFTDTQYF
>TRBJ1-4|TRBV25-1
CASSVNRGLTNEKLFF
>TRBJ1-2|TRBV27
CASSQDRIYGYTF
>TRBJ2-7|TRBV18
CASSPEGRTYEQYF
>TRBJ1-3|TRBV7-9
CASSLLLGQGGNTIYF